This TCR beta chain was sequenced during a study of vaccination effects on CD4 cells after COVID-19. Study context: Participants got two doses of BNT162b2 or mRNA-1273 vaccine.

An approximately nine-day culture period preceded the isolation of CD4+ T cells. Trimming took 6 bases from V and 0 from J, leaving 9 bases between them. The CDR3 has 13 residues. CDR1 and CDR2 (germline): KGHSH, LQKENI. Note on this clone: Its antigen is not known.

Only in-frame clones appear in the TCRdb table, and some are missing; sequencing was by immunoSEQ multiplex PCR. The sample has fewer than 75,000 clones; roughly 80% are singletons. Source: CD4+ T cells from PBMCs cultured without peptide, taken before COVID-19 vaccination. J is TRBJ2-7 and V is TRBV18; D unresolved. This clonotype was obtained from a human donor who received a COVID-19 vaccine. CDR3 region: CASSPPGSYEQYV. CDR3 in DNA: TGTGCCAGCTCCCCCCCGGGCTCCTACGAGCAGTACGTC.